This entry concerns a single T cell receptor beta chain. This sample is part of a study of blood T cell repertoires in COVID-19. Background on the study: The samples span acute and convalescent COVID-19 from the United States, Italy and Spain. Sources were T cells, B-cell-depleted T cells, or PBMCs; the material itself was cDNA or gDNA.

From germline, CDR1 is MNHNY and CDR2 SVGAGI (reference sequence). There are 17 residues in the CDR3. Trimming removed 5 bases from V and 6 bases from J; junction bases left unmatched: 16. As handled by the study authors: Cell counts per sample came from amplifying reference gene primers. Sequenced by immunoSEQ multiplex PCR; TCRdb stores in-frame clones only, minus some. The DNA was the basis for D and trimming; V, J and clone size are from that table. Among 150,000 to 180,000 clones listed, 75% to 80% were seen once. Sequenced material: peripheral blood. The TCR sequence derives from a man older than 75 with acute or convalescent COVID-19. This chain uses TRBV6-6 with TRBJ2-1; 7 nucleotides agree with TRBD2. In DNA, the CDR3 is TGTGCCAGCAGTCCTCTGGCCGGGAGGCCCGCCGCCAATGAGCAGTTCTTC. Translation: CASSPLAGRPAANEQFF.